The entry below gives a single T cell receptor beta chain sequence along with its context. Its recognized antigen is unknown. No base quality information exists; no much larger clone differs at one position. Trimming leaves V shorter by 6 bases and J shorter by 0 bases, with the junction holding 5 bases beyond the gene matches. The CDR3 runs 14 amino acids, cysteine and phenylalanine included. Only CDR3 DNA remains: 42 bases, in frame from the first base. CDR1 SEHNR and CDR2 FQNEAQ were looked up in the germline V gene (reference sequence). This sample is drawn from a study of OX40 agonist ivuxolimab in advanced cancers. In the study overall: Ivuxolimab was a fully human IgG2 agonistic monoclonal antibody targeting the costimulatory receptor OX40 (CD134). Intravenous ivuxolimab was administered to patients every 2 weeks at six dose levels: 0.01, 0.1, 0.3, 1.5, 3 and 10 mg/kg. Of the approximately 53 patients in dose escalation, approximately 20 had hepatocellular carcinoma, about 15 had melanoma, 9 had renal cell carcinoma and 9 had head and neck cancer. In the dose-escalation cohort, nearly 85% of patients were male, and the mean age was approximately 60 years with a range of roughly 20 to 79. Patients were allowed to have had prior anti-PD-1, anti-PD-L1 or anti-CTLA-4 therapy, and approximately 43% of the dose-escalation patients had previously received checkpoint inhibitors. Partial responses were achieved by three dose-escalation patients, of whom one had hepatocellular carcinoma and two had cutaneous melanoma. The purpose of peripheral TCRbeta sequencing was to test whether ivuxolimab changed TCR sequence diversity and led to clonal T-cell expansion. The paper reports the monotherapy dose-escalation portion (N of about 47 patients) of the phase I ivuxolimab trial.

For sequencing of the TCRbeta CDR3 region, genomic DNA was extracted from the sorted cells. The immunoSEQ Assay was used to sequence the TCRbeta CDR3 regions. TCRdb stores this immuneACCESS table with in-frame sequences only. Part of the clones is absent; in the studies checked, under half of the shortfall reflects unresolved V genes, and no reason is known for the rest. The sample includes roughly 43,000 clones, with approximately 89% observed a single time. Approximately 12% of the sample is in the top ten clones. What the work shows at the level of the full study, not this receptor alone: After ivuxolimab, more expanded clones were found on average in CD8+ T cells than in CD4+ T cells. In partial responders in the 0.1-3.0 mg/kg groups, normalized peripheral clonal expansion was found to be among the lowest, especially among CD8+ T cells. At doses of 0.1 to 3.0 mg/kg, clonal expansion of both CD4+ and CD8+ T cells in blood was seen between baseline and week 6. Low levels of normalized T-cell clonal expansion were also seen in some patients who did not respond. Which antigens the clonally expanded peripheral T cells were specific for was not determined.

Patients with a history of autoimmune disease or receiving systemic immunosuppression were excluded from the trial. In every dose cohort, peripheral blood was drawn for TCR sequencing at baseline, cycle 4 day 1, and cycle 7 day 1. The samples were taken from a phase I, first-in-human, multicenter, open-label dose-escalation trial of ivuxolimab. Adults with locally advanced or metastatic melanoma, renal cell, hepatocellular, or head and neck squamous cell carcinoma were enrolled in the trial. Before TCR sequencing, CD4+ and CD8+ T cells were separately sorted from peripheral blood. The chain is made from TRBV7-9 and TRBJ2-7, and TRBD1 aligns with 7 junction nucleotides. The source is an adult with an advanced solid tumor such as melanoma, head and neck, liver or kidney cancer. This specimen was CD4+ or CD8+ T cells sorted from blood, taken in a trial of the OX40 agonist ivuxolimab. The CDR3 region reads CASSSDRDSYEQYF. The DNA reads as follows: TGTGCCAGCAGTTCCGACAGGGACTCCTACGAGCAGTACTTC.